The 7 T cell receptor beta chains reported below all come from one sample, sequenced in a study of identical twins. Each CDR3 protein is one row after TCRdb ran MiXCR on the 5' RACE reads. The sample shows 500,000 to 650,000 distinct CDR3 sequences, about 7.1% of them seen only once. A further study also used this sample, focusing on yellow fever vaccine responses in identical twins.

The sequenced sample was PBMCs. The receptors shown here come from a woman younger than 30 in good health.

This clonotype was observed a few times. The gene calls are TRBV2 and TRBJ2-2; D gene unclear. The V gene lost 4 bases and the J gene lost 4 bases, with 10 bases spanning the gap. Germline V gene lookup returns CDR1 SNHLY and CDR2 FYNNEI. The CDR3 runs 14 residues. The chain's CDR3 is CASSGQSFTGELFF. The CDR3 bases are TGTGCCAGCAGTGGTCAGAGTTTCACCGGGGAGCTGTTTTTT.

Here the CDR3 reads CASSLIRGVSSDNQPQHF. As DNA, the CDR3 is TGTGCCAGCAGTTTAATCCGGGGGGTCAGCTCAGACAATCAGCCCCAGCATTTT. V usage is TRBV12-3 or TRBV12-4 and J usage is TRBJ1-5; D perhaps matches TRBD1 (5 bases). V was clipped by 2 bases and J by 3 bases, with 20 bases between them. This CDR3 region has 18 residues.

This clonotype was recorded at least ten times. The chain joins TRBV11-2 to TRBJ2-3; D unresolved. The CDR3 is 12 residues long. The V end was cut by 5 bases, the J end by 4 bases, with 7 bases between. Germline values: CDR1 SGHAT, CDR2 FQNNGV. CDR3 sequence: CASSPKADTQYF. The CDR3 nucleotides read TGTGCCAGCAGCCCAAAAGCAGATACGCAGTATTTT.

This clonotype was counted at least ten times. CDR3 sequence (DNA): TGCAGCGTTTTGTGGGGCGGGAGGGCCATTTACGAGCAGTACTTC. It encodes CSVLWGGRAIYEQYF. The V gene is TRBV29-1, the J gene TRBJ2-7, with TRBD2 matching over 9 bases. Germline CDR1 is SQVTM and CDR2 is ANQGSEA. V shed 5 bases, J shed 4 bases, and the junction held 12 bases outside the gene matches. This CDR3 region has 15 residues.

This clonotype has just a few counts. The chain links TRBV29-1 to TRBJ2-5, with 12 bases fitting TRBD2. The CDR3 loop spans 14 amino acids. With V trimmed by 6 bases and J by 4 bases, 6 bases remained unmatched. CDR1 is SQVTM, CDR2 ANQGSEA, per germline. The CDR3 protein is CSVFLAGGGETQYF. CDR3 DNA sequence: TGCAGCGTCTTCCTAGCGGGGGGGGGAGAGACCCAGTACTTC.

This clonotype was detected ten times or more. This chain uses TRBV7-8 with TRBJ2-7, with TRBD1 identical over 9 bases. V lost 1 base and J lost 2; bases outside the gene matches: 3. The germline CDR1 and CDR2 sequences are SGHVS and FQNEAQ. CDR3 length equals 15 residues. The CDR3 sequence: CASSLVGTGPYEQYV. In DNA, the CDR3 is TGTGCCAGCAGCTTAGTCGGGACAGGGCCCTACGAGCAGTACGTC.

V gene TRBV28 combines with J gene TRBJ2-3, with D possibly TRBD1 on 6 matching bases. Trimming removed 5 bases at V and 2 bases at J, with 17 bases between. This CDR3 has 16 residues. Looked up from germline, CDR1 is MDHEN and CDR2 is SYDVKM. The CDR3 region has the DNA TGTGCCAGCAGTCCCCGGACAGCAAAATTCACAGATACGCAGTATTTT. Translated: CASSPRTAKFTDTQYF. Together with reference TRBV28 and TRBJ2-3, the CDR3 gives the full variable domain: DVKVTQSSRYLVKRTGEKVFLECVQDMDHENMFWYRQDPGLGLRLIYFSYDVKMKEKGDIPEGYSVSREKKERFSLILESASTNQTSMYLCASSPRTAKFTDTQYFGPGTRLTVL.